A selection of T cell receptor beta chains follows, all from one sample in a study of T cell responses to AZD1222 COVID-19 vaccine. Sequencing used immunoSEQ multiplex PCR; TCRdb keeps in-frame clones, though not all of them. The sample yields about 170,000 clones, about 92% seen once. The sample was peripheral blood, taken on day 0 of AZD1222 vaccination. The origin of the receptors is an adult in good health. CDR3s include the opening cysteine and the closing phenylalanine or tryptophan. The order of the fields is J gene, clone size, V gene, D gene, CDR3 DNA, CDR3 protein. The D gene is left open where the match is weak. Size is stated for part of the rows, as once, few or many counts, or as a class when the clone is expanded.

>TRBJ2-2|.|TRBV9|.
TGTGCCAGCAGCGTAGGGACTACGAACACCGGGGAGCTGTTTTTT
CASSVGTTNTGELFF
>TRBJ1-2|.|TRBV3-1/TRBV3-2|.
TGTGCCAGCAGCCCTGAAGGGGCCCCTAACTATGGCTACACCTTC
CASSPEGAPNYGYTF
>TRBJ1-4|.|TRBV7-8|.
TGTGCCAGCCGGGGAGAAAAACTGTTTTTT
CASRGEKLFF
>TRBJ1-1|.|TRBV6-2/TRBV6-3|.
TGTGCCAGCAGTTACCGGGACAACACTGAAGCTTTCTTT
CASSYRDNTEAFF
>TRBJ2-7|.|TRBV6-6|TRBD2
TGTGCCAGCAGCACCGGAGCCGCGGGAGGTTTATACGAGCAGTACTTC
CASSTGAAGGLYEQYF
>TRBJ2-7|.|TRBV7-9|TRBD1
TGTGCCAGCAGCAGTGGGACAGGGGGCTTCTACGAGCAGTACTTC
CASSSGTGGFYEQYF
>TRBJ1-4|once|TRBV19|.
TGTGCCAGTACCCCCACCGGGCAAGTTAAAAGGGGAAAACTGTTTTTT
CASTPTGQVKRGKLFF
>TRBJ2-6|once|TRBV21-1|.
TGTGCCAGCAGCAGCACAGGGGTCTTCTCTGGGGCCAACGTCCTGACTTTC
CASSSTGVFSGANVLTF
>TRBJ2-3|.|TRBV12-5|TRBD2
TGTGCTAGTGGTTTTTTACTAGCGGGAGGTACTAGCACAGATACGCAGTATTTT
CASGFLLAGGTSTDTQYF
>TRBJ2-1|.|TRBV5-1|TRBD2
TGCGCCAGCAGCTTGTCGGCTAGCGGGAGTAATGAGCAGTTCTTC
CASSLSASGSNEQFF
>TRBJ1-2|.|TRBV5-8|.
TGTGCCAGCAGCTTGGGGGATGCGGGCTATGGCTACACCTTC
CASSLGDAGYGYTF
>TRBJ1-5|.|TRBV5-1|.
TGCGCCAGCAGCTTTGACAGTATGTTCGGTCAGCCCCAGCATTTT
CASSFDSMFGQPQHF
>TRBJ1-5|.|TRBV2|TRBD1
TGTGCCAGCAGTGGGACAGGGGATCAGCCCCAGCATTTT
CASSGTGDQPQHF
>TRBJ1-5|.|TRBV7-2|.
TGTGCCAGCAGCTTAGGATTGGACAATTTCTTTCAGCCCCAGCATTTT
CASSLGLDNFFQPQHF
>TRBJ1-2|.|TRBV10-3|TRBD1
TGTGCCATCACTGGGACAGGCGATGGCTACACCTTC
CAITGTGDGYTF
>TRBJ2-1|.|TRBV12-3/TRBV12-4|.
TGTGCCAGCCAGGGACCGAATTACAATGAGCAGTTCTTC
CASQGPNYNEQFF
>TRBJ1-5|.|TRBV6-5|.
TGTGCCAGCAGTCAGCTTGGCCAGCCCCAGCATTTT
CASSQLGQPQHF
>TRBJ1-1|.|TRBV14|.
TGTGCCAGCAGGGAAATGGACACTGAAGCTTTCTTT
CASREMDTEAFF
>TRBJ2-4|.|TRBV11-3|.
TGTGCCAGCAGCTTAGATGGGCAGGGGATAGTGTACTTC
CASSLDGQGIVYF
>TRBJ1-2|.|TRBV5-1|TRBD1
TGCGCCAGCAGCGATACCACAGGGGGAGGTGGCTACACCTTC
CASSDTTGGGGYTF
>TRBJ2-3|once|TRBV6-2/TRBV6-3|.
TGTGCCAGCAGCCTCTTGGGGACACGGTCAGATACGCAGTATTTT
CASSLLGTRSDTQYF
>TRBJ2-3|.|TRBV6-5|.
TGTGCCAGCAGGCCCCGGGGTGGCACAGATACGCAGTATTTT
CASRPRGGTDTQYF
>TRBJ1-2|.|TRBV4-1|TRBD1
TGCGCCAGCAGCCAAGTTGGGACAGGCTATGGCTACACCTTC
CASSQVGTGYGYTF
>TRBJ2-5|.|TRBV10-3|TRBD2
TGTGCCATCAGTGTGACTAGCGGATCTATCTTCCAAGAGACCCAGTACTTC
CAISVTSGSIFQETQYF
>TRBJ1-6|.|TRBV5-1|TRBD1
TGCGCCAGCAGCTTGGGAACAGGGGGCCGGTCACCCCTCCACTTT
CASSLGTGGRSPLHF
>TRBJ2-1|.|TRBV3-1/TRBV3-2|TRBD2
TGTGCCAGCAGCTCCCGGACTAGCGGTAGGAGCTCCTACAATGAGCAGTTCTTC
CASSSRTSGRSSYNEQFF
>TRBJ2-3|.|TRBV27|.
TGTGCCAGCAGCGCTCACCAGGGGGGTGGTTTAGGAGATACGCAGTATTTT
CASSAHQGGGLGDTQYF
>TRBJ1-5|.|TRBV6-5|.
TGTGCCAGCAGTTATGGCGGGGGTGTGGGCAATCAGCCCCAGCATTTT
CASSYGGGVGNQPQHF